What follows are 20 T cell receptor beta chains derived from one specimen sequenced in a study of blood T cell repertoires in COVID-19. The assay was immunoSEQ multiplex PCR, and TCRdb's table has in-frame clones only and misses some. The sample includes 200,000 to 250,000 clones, 82% of them seen just once. The sample taken for sequencing was peripheral blood. The receptors were gathered from a woman aged 80 or older with COVID-19, enrolled during active disease.

The genes are TRBV14 and TRBJ1-1; 8 nucleotides line up with TRBD1. V was pared by 1 base and J by 3 bases, with 10 bases of the junction left unmatched. This CDR3 has 17 residues. Germline-derived CDR1 and CDR2 are SGHDN and FVKESK. CDR3 in amino acids: CASSQGVRTGLYTEAFF. CDR3 nucleotide sequence: TGTGCCAGCAGCCAAGGAGTACGGACAGGGCTTTACACTGAAGCTTTCTTT.

The rearrangement uses TRBV10-3 and TRBJ1-2; 8 bases align to TRBD1. V dropped 4 bases and J dropped 3; count of bases not matched to a gene: 1. The CDR3 extends over 13 amino acids. Germline CDR1 and CDR2: ENHRY and SYGVKD. The CDR3 loop reads CAISVTGDYGYTF. DNA for the CDR3: TGTGCCATCAGTGTGACAGGGGACTATGGCTACACCTTC.

The rearrangement joins TRBV2 to TRBJ1-2, with D perhaps TRBD1 (5 bases). From germline, CDR1 is SNHLY and CDR2 FYNNEI. Trimming removed 3 bases at V and 7 bases at J, with 15 bases between. This CDR3 has 14 residues. The CDR3 nucleotides are TGTGCCAGCAGTGATGGAGTACCGGGACTTGGCTACACCTTC. It is translated as CASSDGVPGLGYTF.

The rearrangement uses TRBV5-4 and TRBJ2-5, with 9 bases lining up with TRBD1. Germline CDR1 and CDR2: SGHNT and YYREEE (reference sequence). This CDR3 has 14 residues. Trimming took 4 bases from V and 5 from J; bases not matched to a gene: 6. CDR3 sequence: CASSGPTGGETQYF. The CDR3 DNA reads TGTGCCAGCAGCGGCCCGACAGGGGGGGAGACCCAGTACTTC.

CDR3 nucleotide sequence: TGTGCCAGCAGCGTAGATGAAGGGGGCGCGGGCACTGAAGCTTTCTTT. Translating it yields CASSVDEGGAGTEAFF. J is TRBJ1-1 and V is TRBV9; 7 nucleotides agree with TRBD1. CDR1 is SGDLS and CDR2 is YYNGEE in the germline V gene. This CDR3 comprises 16 residues. J was trimmed by 4 bases and V by 0 bases; bases with no gene match: 9.

The chain combines TRBV27 with TRBJ1-5; D perhaps matches TRBD1 (6 bases). The V end lost 1 base, the J end lost 6 bases, and 10 bases lay between the germline ends. Germline V lookup: CDR1 MNHEY, CDR2 SMNVEV (reference sequence). This CDR3 is built from 14 residues. The CDR3 DNA is TGTGCCAGCAGTTTATGGGGGGGCTCTCAGCCCCAGCATTTT. Protein sequence: CASSLWGGSQPQHF.

This clone was counted a single time. The CDR3 reads CASSIVEVGFSIAEAFF. CDR3 nucleotides: TGCGCCAGCAGCATTGTGGAGGTGGGATTTTCTATTGCTGAAGCTTTCTTT. The chain has TRBV5-1 and TRBJ1-1; D is unresolved. The germline V gene has CDR1 SGHRS and CDR2 YFSETQ. The V and J ends lost 4 bases and 6 bases respectively, with 25 bases between them. The CDR3 length is 17 residues.

This sequence joins TRBV11-3 and TRBJ2-3; D remains ambiguous. There are 12 residues in the CDR3. The V and J ends lost 5 bases and 7 bases respectively, with 10 bases between them. In germline, CDR1 is SGHNT, CDR2 YENEEA. The CDR3 region has the DNA TGTGCCAGCAGCCAGACTTCTCATACGCAGTATTTT. It specifies CASSQTSHTQYF.

This rearrangement joins TRBV28 to TRBJ2-1, with D maybe TRBD1 (5 bases). Germline CDR1 and CDR2: MDHEN and SYDVKM. V was pared by 6 bases and J by 10 bases, with 16 bases between. CDR3 length: 13 residues. The CDR3 loop reads CASRLTRVREQFF. The CDR3 bases are TGTGCCAGCAGGCTAACCAGGGTTCGGGAGCAGTTCTTC.

The rearrangement uses TRBV2 and TRBJ1-1; D perhaps matches TRBD1 (5 bases). Trimming cost V 7 bases and J 6 bases, with 12 bases left between them. Germline V lookup: CDR1 SNHLY, CDR2 FYNNEI. The CDR3 contains 12 residues. The CDR3 loop reads CASTRGSAEAFF. Written as DNA, the CDR3 is TGTGCCAGCACTCGGGGGTCGGCTGAAGCTTTCTTT.

The rearrangement links TRBV5-1 to TRBJ1-1; TRBD1 matches 8 bases. Trimming took 4 bases from V and 0 from J; bases not matched to a gene: 8. Germline V CDR1 and CDR2: SGHRS, YFSETQ. CDR3 length: 16 residues. CDR3 DNA: TGCGCCAGCAGCACCGGGACAGGACCCTTGAACACTGAAGCTTTCTTT. This gives the protein CASSTGTGPLNTEAFF.

This clone occurred a few times. This chain joins TRBV6-6 and TRBJ2-6, with 7 bases identical to TRBD1. Per germline, CDR1 MNHNY and CDR2 SVGAGI (reference sequence). Trimming removed 4 bases from V and 2 bases from J; junction bases left unmatched: 2. The CDR3 has 15 amino acids. CDR3 sequence: CASSLQGPGANVLTF. The CDR3 coding sequence is TGTGCCAGCAGTTTACAGGGGCCTGGGGCCAACGTCCTGACTTTC.

The rearrangement joins TRBV11-2 to TRBJ1-2; TRBD1 is a possible D gene (5 bases). This CDR3 region has 15 residues. Germline V gives CDR1 SGHAT, CDR2 FQNNGV. Trimming shortened V by 0 bases and J by 4 bases, and 12 bases separated the two germline ends. The CDR3 nucleotides are TGTGCCAGCAGCTTAGACGCGACAGTCTTCTATGGCTACACCTTC. It yields the protein CASSLDATVFYGYTF.

The rearrangement links TRBV27 to TRBJ2-3; 11 positions agree with TRBD2. From germline, CDR1 is MNHEY and CDR2 SMNVEV (reference sequence). V lost 3 bases to trimming and J lost 7 bases; unmatched junction nucleotides: 9. The CDR3 has 16 residues. The CDR3 DNA is TGTGCCAGCAGTTTTTATAGCGGGGGGGGTCGGAATACGCAGTATTTT. As protein: CASSFYSGGGRNTQYF.

J is TRBJ2-7 and V is TRBV7-3; no reliable D call. CDR3 length equals 13 residues. Deletions cut 2 bases from V and 2 bases from J, with 7 bases between. Germline CDR1 and CDR2: SGHTA and FQGTGA. CDR3 in DNA: TGTGCCAGCAGCTTAGCCGGAGCCTACGAGCAGTACTTC. Translation: CASSLAGAYEQYF. Variable domain in full (rest from reference TRBV7-3 and TRBJ2-7): GAGVSQTPSNKVTEKGKYVELRCDPISGHTALYWYRQSLGQGPEFLIYFQGTGAADDSGLPNDRFFAVRPEGSVSTLKIQRTERGDSAVYLCASSLAGAYEQYFGPGTRLTVT.

The chain recombines TRBV10-3 with TRBJ1-5, with TRBD1 as a possible D gene (5 bases). The CDR3 length is 14 residues. The V gene lost 7 bases and the J gene lost 6 bases, with 16 bases spanning the gap. The germline CDR1 and CDR2 sequences are ENHRY and SYGVKD. DNA for the CDR3: TGTGCCATCAATGACCAGGGTGGCGTTCAGCCCCAGCATTTT. It yields the protein CAINDQGGVQPQHF.

This clone has just one count. The genes are TRBV5-1 and TRBJ1-1; 9 positions match TRBD1. J gave up 2 bases and V 3 bases, and 11 bases lay outside the gene matches. CDR3 size: 17 residues. The germline V gene has CDR1 SGHRS and CDR2 YFSETQ. CDR3 sequence: CASSSDKGQGLNTEAFF. In DNA form, the CDR3 reads TGCGCCAGCAGCTCGGATAAGGGACAGGGCCTAAACACTGAAGCTTTCTTT.

The rearrangement joins TRBV5-5 to TRBJ2-2, with 9 bases lining up with TRBD1. Germline V CDR1 and CDR2: SGHKS, YYEKEE (reference sequence). V trimming: 0 bases; J trimming: 9 bases; junction bases outside the gene matches: 3. The CDR3 has 14 residues. CDR3 amino acids: CASSLDRGLRELFF. The CDR3 DNA reads as TGTGCCAGCAGCTTGGACAGGGGGCTGCGGGAGCTGTTTTTT.

Concerning this clone itself: The sample holds other DNA sequences that translate to the same CDR3. The chain couples TRBV19 to TRBJ2-6; a possible D gene is TRBD2 (5 bases). The CDR3 loop spans 15 amino acids. CDR1 and CDR2 (germline): LNHDA, SQIVND (reference sequence). V was cut by 8 bases and J by 0 bases, with 11 bases left in between. CDR3 in DNA: TGTGCCAGTTCCTTGAGGGACTCTGGGGCCAACGTCCTGACTTTC. Translating it yields CASSLRDSGANVLTF.

J is TRBJ1-2 and V is TRBV5-5, with 7 bases lining up with TRBD1. Germline V lookup: CDR1 SGHKS, CDR2 YYEKEE (reference sequence). J was trimmed by 6 bases and V by 2 bases; bases with no gene match: 4. The CDR3 covers 13 residues. In nucleotides, the CDR3 is TGTGCCAGCAGCTTACTGACAGGGAATGGCTACACCTTC. Its translation: CASSLLTGNGYTF.